The 29 T cell receptor beta chains in this list originate from one sample, sequenced in a study of blood T cell repertoires in COVID-19. Data came from immunoSEQ multiplex PCR; TCRdb stores just in-frame clones and leaves some out. The sample records tens of thousands of clones, about 84% being singletons. The sequenced material came from peripheral blood. These receptors were collected from a man aged 70 or older with COVID-19, enrolled during active disease.

The J gene is TRBJ2-3, the V gene TRBV5-1; D might be TRBD2 (6 bases). Trimming took off 4 bases at V and 5 bases at J, with 17 bases between the two ends. CDR3 length equals 15 residues. The V gene's germline CDR1 is SGHRS and CDR2 YFSETQ. In nucleotides, the CDR3 is TGCGCCAGCAGCGTGGGTGCGGGACGGGAAGATACGCAGTATTTT. Encoded protein: CASSVGAGREDTQYF. The full variable domain, its missing parts supplied by reference TRBV5-1 and TRBJ2-3, is KAGVTQTPRYLIKTRGQQVTLSCSPISGHRSVSWYQQTPGQGLQFLFEYFSETQRNKGNFPGRFSGRQFSNSRSEMNVSTLELGDSALYLCASSVGAGREDTQYFGPGTRLTVL.

The chain combines TRBV9 with TRBJ2-1; D is undetermined. Germline V gene sequence: CDR1 SGDLS, CDR2 YYNGEE. The CDR3 runs to 15 residues. V gave up 4 bases and J gave up 0 bases, with 11 bases separating them. CDR3 sequence: CASSPSVDSYNEQFF. The CDR3 bases are TGTGCCAGCAGCCCAAGCGTAGACTCCTACAATGAGCAGTTCTTC.

This chain connects TRBV19 to TRBJ2-5; D might be TRBD1 (5 bases). From germline, CDR1 is LNHDA and CDR2 SQIVND (reference sequence). CDR3 length: 16 amino acids. V lost 5 bases to trimming and J lost 2 bases, with 18 bases between them. This CDR3 is CASSPSLGQGQETQYF. For the CDR3, the DNA is TGTGCCAGTAGTCCCTCCTTAGGGCAGGGACAAGAGACCCAGTACTTC.

The CDR3 spells CASSIVSRNTEAFF. The CDR3 DNA reads as TGTGCCAGTAGTATAGTCTCTAGGAACACTGAAGCTTTCTTT. The V and J genes are TRBV19 and TRBJ1-1; no definite D call. The CDR3 totals 14 residues. CDR1 is LNHDA and CDR2 is SQIVND in the germline V gene (reference sequence). The germline V and J ends were trimmed by 1 base and 1 base, with 7 bases remaining between them.

The chain recombines TRBV7-3 with TRBJ2-1; 13 positions match TRBD2. Looked up from germline, CDR1 is SGHTA and CDR2 is FQGTGA. V dropped 2 bases and J dropped 10; count of bases not matched to a gene: 2. The length of the CDR3 is 14 residues. The CDR3 region is CASSLRTSGREQFF. CDR3 DNA: TGTGCCAGCAGCTTACGGACTAGCGGGAGAGAGCAGTTCTTC.

The chain is built from TRBV5-1 and TRBJ1-1, with D possibly matching TRBD1 (6 bases). The V gene's germline CDR1 is SGHRS and CDR2 YFSETQ. Trimming shortened V by 5 bases and J by 1 base, and 12 bases separated the two germline ends. This CDR3 contains 14 residues. CDR3 sequence: CASRSLQGNTEAFF. The CDR3 nucleotides are TGCGCCAGCAGATCTCTACAGGGGAACACTGAAGCTTTCTTT. Variable domain in full (rest from reference TRBV5-1 and TRBJ1-1): KAGVTQTPRYLIKTRGQQVTLSCSPISGHRSVSWYQQTPGQGLQFLFEYFSETQRNKGNFPGRFSGRQFSNSRSEMNVSTLELGDSALYLCASRSLQGNTEAFFGQGTRLTVV.

This clone was detected only a few times. The V call is TRBV5-6, the J call TRBJ2-2; no reliable D call. Trimming removed 0 bases at V and 6 bases at J, with 6 bases between. The CDR3 covers 13 residues. Germline CDR1 and CDR2: SGHDT and YYEEEE. The DNA of the CDR3 is TGTGCCAGCAGCTTGGTGGTAGCCGGGGAGCTGTTTTTT. The encoded protein is CASSLVVAGELFF.

In this sample, this clone turned up once. The V and J genes are TRBV28 and TRBJ2-2; TRBD1 is a possible D gene (6 bases). The CDR3 loop spans 12 amino acids. Germline V gene sequence: CDR1 MDHEN, CDR2 SYDVKM. The CDR3 sequence is CAGQTNTGELFF. The DNA of the CDR3 is TGTGCTGGACAGACGAACACCGGGGAGCTGTTTTTT.

This clone has a handful of counts. This CDR3 is also generated by other DNA sequences in the sample. The chain couples TRBV5-1 to TRBJ1-4; 11 bases match TRBD1. Unmatched junction bases numbered 4, after V lost 4 bases and J lost 5 bases. The CDR3 consists of 15 residues. Germline loops: CDR1 SGHRS, CDR2 YFSETQ. CDR3 in DNA: TGCGCCAGCAGCGGACAGGGGGCGTCGAATGAAAAACTGTTTTTT. This codes for CASSGQGASNEKLFF.

The chain has TRBV5-6 and TRBJ2-2; perhaps TRBD1 as D (5 bases). The CDR3 has 17 amino acids. CDR1 and CDR2 from the germline V gene are SGHDT and YYEEEE. Trimming pared 3 bases from V and 1 base from J, leaving 16 bases between. CDR3 in amino acids: CASSSEVRQRNTGELFF. CDR3 nucleotides: TGTGCCAGCAGCTCCGAGGTACGACAGAGGAACACCGGGGAGCTGTTTTTT.

This chain uses TRBV2 with TRBJ1-6; D gene unclear. The CDR3 runs 11 residues. In germline, CDR1 is SNHLY, CDR2 FYNNEI. The V gene lost 6 bases and the J gene lost 8 bases, with 5 bases spanning the gap. DNA for the CDR3: TGTGCCAGCAGGACTGATTCACCCCTCCACTTT. Translated: CASRTDSPLHF. The full variable domain, its missing parts supplied by reference TRBV2 and TRBJ1-6, is EPEVTQTPSHQVTQMGQEVILRCVPISNHLYFYWYRQILGQKVEFLVSFYNNEISEKSEIFDDQFSVERPDGSNFTLKIRSTKLEDSAMYFCASRTDSPLHFGNGTRLTVT.

The chain employs TRBV19 and TRBJ1-1, with D perhaps matching TRBD1 (6 bases). From germline, CDR1 is LNHDA and CDR2 SQIVND (reference sequence). Trimming removed 7 bases at V and 1 base at J, with 22 bases between. The CDR3 consists of 17 residues. CDR3 amino acids: CASIRTGYGGANTEAFF. DNA for the CDR3: TGTGCCAGTATCCGGACGGGTTATGGGGGCGCGAACACTGAAGCTTTCTTT.

Comment on this clone: The junction departs from the called germline gene at one end, perhaps through a read error. The CDR3 DNA reads TGTGCTAGCAGCCAGGGAGGGTCAGGTCGGCAAGAGACCCAGTACTTC. Its translation is CASSQGGSGRQETQYF. This chain links TRBV7-7 with TRBJ2-5, with 7 positions matching TRBD2. The CDR3 has 16 residues. CDR1 is SSHAT, CDR2 FNYEAQ, per germline (reference sequence).

V gene TRBV4-1 combines with J gene TRBJ2-7; possible D gene TRBD1, 6 bases. This CDR3 comprises 15 residues. Germline CDR1 reads MGHRA; CDR2 reads YSYEKL. The V end was cut by 0 bases, the J end by 5 bases, with 14 bases between. The CDR3 region has the DNA TGCGCCAGCAGCCAAGATAGGCTGGGGGCCCACGAGCAGTACTTC. Translating it yields CASSQDRLGAHEQYF.

Of note for this clone: Additional DNA sequences in this sample encode the identical CDR3. The genes are TRBV7-9 and TRBJ1-5; 7 nucleotides match TRBD1. Germline CDR1 is SEHNR and CDR2 is FQNEAQ (reference sequence). This CDR3 spans 13 amino acids. V was pared by 1 base and J by 7 bases, with 1 base of the junction left unmatched. In DNA, the CDR3 is TGTGCCAGCAGCTTAGACAGGGGACAGCCCCAGCATTTT. Translation: CASSLDRGQPQHF.

The chain recombines TRBV19 with TRBJ2-6; weak D call: TRBD1 (6 bases). CDR3 size: 14 residues. Germline values: CDR1 LNHDA, CDR2 SQIVND (reference sequence). V was pared by 9 bases and J by 0 bases, with 9 bases between. CDR3 coding DNA: TGTGCCAGCAAACAGGGCTCTGGGGCCAACGTCCTGACTTTC. It encodes CASKQGSGANVLTF. The whole variable domain, filled in from reference TRBV19 and TRBJ2-6, reads DGGITQSPKYLFRKEGQNVTLSCEQNLNHDAMYWYRQDPGQGLRLIYYSQIVNDFQKGDIAEGYSVSREKKESFPLTVTSAQKNPTAFYLCASKQGSGANVLTFGAGSRLTVL.

This clone appeared a few times. The rearrangement uses TRBV7-9 and TRBJ1-6; 8 nucleotides align to TRBD1. This CDR3 has 15 amino acids. Unmatched junction bases numbered 5, after V lost 3 bases and J lost 7 bases. CDR1 SEHNR and CDR2 FQNEAQ come from the germline V gene (reference sequence). The DNA for the CDR3 is TGTGCCAGCAGCTTTGGGGACAGGCAAAATTCACCCCTCCACTTT. Encoded protein: CASSFGDRQNSPLHF.

V usage is TRBV10-3 and J usage is TRBJ2-1; 14 bases agree with TRBD2. In germline, CDR1 is ENHRY, CDR2 SYGVKD. This CDR3 has 18 amino acids. Trimming cost V 7 bases and J 0 bases; bases outside gene matches: 8. The CDR3 nucleotides read TGTGCCATCACTACGACTAGCGGGAGGGCCACCTCCTACAATGAGCAGTTCTTC. It is translated as CAITTTSGRATSYNEQFF.

This clone appeared a few times. This rearrangement joins TRBV5-1 to TRBJ1-1; TRBD1 might be the D (5 bases). The V end lost 3 bases, the J end lost 3 bases, and 12 bases lay between the germline ends. Germline loops: CDR1 SGHRS, CDR2 YFSETQ. The CDR3 sequence is 14 residues long. Written as DNA, the CDR3 is TGCGCCAGCAGCTCCGGGACTCTCCACACTGAAGCTTTCTTT. Translating it yields CASSSGTLHTEAFF.

CDR3 in amino acids: CASSPGGSQGYEQYF. The CDR3 nucleotides read TGCGCCAGCAGCCCTGGAGGCAGTCAAGGCTACGAGCAGTACTTC. This chain uses TRBV5-1 with TRBJ2-7, with a weak D call TRBD2 (5 bases). This CDR3 is 15 amino acids long. Germline V gives CDR1 SGHRS, CDR2 YFSETQ. With 4 bases removed from V and 3 bases from J, the gap between germline ends came to 17 bases. The full variable domain, rest sourced from reference TRBV5-1 and TRBJ2-7, is KAGVTQTPRYLIKTRGQQVTLSCSPISGHRSVSWYQQTPGQGLQFLFEYFSETQRNKGNFPGRFSGRQFSNSRSEMNVSTLELGDSALYLCASSPGGSQGYEQYFGPGTRLTVT.

This clone was seen only a few times. DNA of the CDR3: TGTGCCAGCAGGGGCCCCTCGAACACTGAAGCTTTCTTT. Residues: CASRGPSNTEAFF. The rearrangement links TRBV27 to TRBJ1-1, with D unclear. V lost 6 bases to trimming and J lost 1 base, with 9 bases between them. Per the germline V gene, CDR1 is MNHEY and CDR2 is SMNVEV (reference sequence). The CDR3 sequence is 13 residues long.

The chain recombines TRBV6-2 or TRBV6-3 with TRBJ2-7; 10 bases are shared with TRBD1. V was pared by 4 bases and J by 2 bases, with 2 bases of the junction left unmatched. The CDR3 totals 14 residues. Per the germline V gene, CDR1 is MNHEY and CDR2 is SVGEGT. Here the CDR3 DNA reads TGTGCCAGCAGTTCGGGACAGGGGACCTACGAGCAGTACTTC. Amino acids: CASSSGQGTYEQYF.

The J gene is TRBJ2-7, the V gene TRBV9, with TRBD2 identical over 15 bases. Germline-derived CDR1 and CDR2 are SGDLS and YYNGEE. CDR3 length equals 18 residues. V shed 4 bases, J shed 5 bases, and the junction held 13 bases outside the gene matches. CDR3 sequence (DNA): TGTGCCAGCAGCCCTAGCGGACTAGCGGGAGGGTACACGAACGAGCAGTACTTC. Translated, it gives CASSPSGLAGGYTNEQYF.

The CDR3: CASRDRGPIGYF. CDR3 in DNA: TGTGCCAGCAGGGACAGGGGGCCCATTGGGTACTTC. The J gene is TRBJ2-7, the V gene TRBV2; TRBD1 matches at 11 bases. The CDR3 is made up of 12 amino acids. Germline V CDR1 and CDR2: SNHLY, FYNNEI. Germline trimming cut 6 bases from V and 12 bases from J; bases unmatched to any gene: 7.

The chain carries TRBV9 and TRBJ2-1; no definite D call. Trimming shortened V by 4 bases and J by 5 bases, and 7 bases separated the two germline ends. The CDR3 runs 12 residues. Germline lookup yields CDR1 SGDLS and CDR2 YYNGEE. The CDR3: CASSLANNEQFF. The CDR3 nucleotides read TGTGCCAGCAGCCTTGCGAACAATGAGCAGTTCTTC.

The rearrangement joins TRBV20-1 to TRBJ2-5; the D gene is possibly TRBD2 (6 bases). The CDR3 consists of 16 residues. Germline V lookup: CDR1 DFQATT, CDR2 SNEGSKA (reference sequence). Trimming took 3 bases from V and 0 from J, leaving 17 bases between them. Written as DNA, the CDR3 is TGCAGTGCTAGTTATTCTAGACTAGAGTACCAAGAGACCCAGTACTTC. It yields the protein CSASYSRLEYQETQYF.

The V and J genes are TRBV15 and TRBJ2-5; tentative D call: TRBD1 (6 bases). CDR3 length equals 14 residues. V dropped 5 bases and J dropped 4 bases, with 14 bases sitting between them. Per the germline V gene, CDR1 is LNHNV and CDR2 is YYDKDF (reference sequence). Written as DNA, the CDR3 is TGTGCCACCAGCCGAAACCTCAGGGGAGAGACCCAGTACTTC. It specifies CATSRNLRGETQYF.

Here the CDR3 DNA reads TGTGCCATCAGTGAAGGACAGTACCTACTCGGGAACATTCAGTACTTC. Protein product: CAISEGQYLLGNIQYF. This chain joins TRBV10-3 and TRBJ2-4; tentative D call: TRBD1 (6 bases). The germline V and J ends were trimmed by 3 bases and 7 bases, with 19 bases remaining between them. The CDR3 is 16 amino acids. Per germline, CDR1 ENHRY and CDR2 SYGVKD.

This chain joins TRBV5-6 and TRBJ2-7; 8 bases match TRBD2. The V and J ends lost 2 bases and 2 bases, in that order; junction bases with no gene match: 3. Germline V gene sequence: CDR1 SGHDT, CDR2 YYEEEE. This CDR3 comprises 14 residues. CDR3 DNA: TGTGCCAGCAGCTTTACTAGCGGAACCTACGAGCAGTACTTC. It specifies CASSFTSGTYEQYF.